Included here is one T cell receptor (beta chain) sequence, with context. Its specificity is unknown. CDR1 and CDR2 (germline): SGHRS, YFSETQ. V was pared by 0 bases and J by 5 bases, with 7 bases of the junction left unmatched. This CDR3 comprises 16 residues. These data belong to a study of T cell repertoires in cytomegalovirus infection. Study background: Well-studied HLA-B-restricted CMV epitopes were used in the study alongside recently identified HLA-C-restricted ones. It can be stated that public TCR beta signatures indicated CMV infection as well as a matching HLA type.

Using its own MiXCR run on the reads, TCRdb lists one record per CDR3 protein. The table includes about a million distinct CDR3 sequences, roughly 31% detected once. Study findings and constraints: The cumulative frequency of public TCR beta families identified carriers of CMV plus the relevant HLA.

The sample in question was cultured CD8+ T cells from PBMCs, obtained from culture after CMV antigen stimulation. The chain is built from TRBV5-1 and TRBJ2-3, with 9 bases identical to TRBD2. The source is a human donor in good health (CMV status not recorded). Some clones in this sample may be carry-over from other donors' samples. CDR3 nucleotides: TGCGCCAGCAGCTTGGCTAGCGGGGTAGGTGGAGATACGCAGTATTTT. This encodes CASSLASGVGGDTQYF.